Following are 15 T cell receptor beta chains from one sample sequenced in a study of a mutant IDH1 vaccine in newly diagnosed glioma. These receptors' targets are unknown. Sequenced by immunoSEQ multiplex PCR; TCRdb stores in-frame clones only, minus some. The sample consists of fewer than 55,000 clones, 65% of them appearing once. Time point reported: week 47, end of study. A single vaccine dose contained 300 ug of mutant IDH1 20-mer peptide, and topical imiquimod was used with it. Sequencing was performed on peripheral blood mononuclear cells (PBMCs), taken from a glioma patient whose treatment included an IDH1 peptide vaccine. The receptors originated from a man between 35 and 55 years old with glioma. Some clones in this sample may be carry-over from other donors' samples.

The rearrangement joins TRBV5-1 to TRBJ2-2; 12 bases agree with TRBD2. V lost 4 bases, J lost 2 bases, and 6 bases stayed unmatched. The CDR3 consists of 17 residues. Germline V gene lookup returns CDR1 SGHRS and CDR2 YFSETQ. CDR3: CASSKRTSGVNTGELFF. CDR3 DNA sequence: TGCGCCAGCAGCAAAAGGACTAGCGGGGTAAACACCGGGGAGCTGTTTTTT.

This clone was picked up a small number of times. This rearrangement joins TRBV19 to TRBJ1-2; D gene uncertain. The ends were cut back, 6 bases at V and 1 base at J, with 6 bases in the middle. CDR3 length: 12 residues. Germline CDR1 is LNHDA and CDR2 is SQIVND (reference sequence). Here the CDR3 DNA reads TGTGCCAGTAGCGCGTTTAACTATGGCTACACCTTC. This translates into CASSAFNYGYTF. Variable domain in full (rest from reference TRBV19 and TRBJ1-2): DGGITQSPKYLFRKEGQNVTLSCEQNLNHDAMYWYRQDPGQGLRLIYYSQIVNDFQKGDIAEGYSVSREKKESFPLTVTSAQKNPTAFYLCASSAFNYGYTFGSGTRLTVV.

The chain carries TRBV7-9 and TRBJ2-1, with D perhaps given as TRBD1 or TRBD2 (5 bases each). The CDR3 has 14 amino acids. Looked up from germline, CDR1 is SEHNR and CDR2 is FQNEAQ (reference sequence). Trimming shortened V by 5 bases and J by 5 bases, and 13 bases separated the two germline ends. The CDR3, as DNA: TGTGCCAGCAGCCCCCGGGACGGGAACAATGAGCAGTTCTTC. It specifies CASSPRDGNNEQFF.

CDR3 bases: TGTGCCAGCAGAGGACAGGGAAACAATAATTCACCCCTCCACTTT. Translated, it gives CASRGQGNNNSPLHF. The chain has TRBV2 and TRBJ1-6; 8 bases agree with TRBD1. J was trimmed by 5 bases and V by 6 bases; bases with no gene match: 6. CDR3 length: 15 residues. Germline CDR1 and CDR2: SNHLY and FYNNEI.

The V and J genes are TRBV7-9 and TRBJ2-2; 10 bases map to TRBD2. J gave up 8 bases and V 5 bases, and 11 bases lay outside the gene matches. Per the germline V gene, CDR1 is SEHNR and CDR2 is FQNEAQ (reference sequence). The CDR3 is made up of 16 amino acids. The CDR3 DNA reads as TGTGCCAGCAGCCCCGATCCCTCGACTAGCGGGGGGGAGCTGTTTTTT. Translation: CASSPDPSTSGGELFF.

The CDR3 here is CASSPDPNQPQHF. The CDR3 DNA is TGTGCCAGCAGCCCGGACCCGAATCAGCCCCAGCATTTT. The V and J genes are TRBV5-4 and TRBJ1-5; D is uncertain. Germline CDR1 reads SGHNT; CDR2 reads YYREEE (reference sequence). Trimming pared 4 bases from V and 4 bases from J, leaving 9 bases between. CDR3 length: 13 residues.

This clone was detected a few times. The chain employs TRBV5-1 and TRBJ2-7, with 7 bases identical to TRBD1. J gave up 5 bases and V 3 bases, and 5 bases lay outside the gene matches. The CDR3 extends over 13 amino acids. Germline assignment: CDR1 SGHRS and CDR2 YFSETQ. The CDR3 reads CASSSGQLNEQYF. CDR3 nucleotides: TGCGCCAGCAGCTCGGGACAGCTGAACGAGCAGTACTTC.

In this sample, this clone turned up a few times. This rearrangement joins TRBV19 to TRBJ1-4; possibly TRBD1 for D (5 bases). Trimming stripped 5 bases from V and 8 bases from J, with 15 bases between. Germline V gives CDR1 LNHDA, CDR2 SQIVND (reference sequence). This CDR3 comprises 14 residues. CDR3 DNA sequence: TGTGCCAGTAGTCTTCGGACAATGAAGGAAAAACTGTTTTTT. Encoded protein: CASSLRTMKEKLFF.

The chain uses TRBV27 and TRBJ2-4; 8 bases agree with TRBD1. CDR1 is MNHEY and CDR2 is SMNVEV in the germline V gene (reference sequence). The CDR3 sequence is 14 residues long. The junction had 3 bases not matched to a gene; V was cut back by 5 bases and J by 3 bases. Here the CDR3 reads CASSPDRGKNIQYF. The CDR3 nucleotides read TGTGCCAGCAGTCCCGACAGGGGCAAAAACATTCAGTACTTC.

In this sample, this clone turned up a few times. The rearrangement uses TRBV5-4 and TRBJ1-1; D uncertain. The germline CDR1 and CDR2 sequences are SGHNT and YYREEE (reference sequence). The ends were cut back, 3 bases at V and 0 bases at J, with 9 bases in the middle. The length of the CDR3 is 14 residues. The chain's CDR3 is CASSSSTLNTEAFF. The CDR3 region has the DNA TGTGCCAGCAGCTCATCGACACTGAACACTGAAGCTTTCTTT.

CDR3 in amino acids: CASSYSFLKETEAFF. The CDR3 DNA reads TGTGCCAGCAGTTACTCATTTTTGAAGGAAACTGAAGCTTTCTTT. This chain joins TRBV6-5 and TRBJ1-1, with D hard to call. The CDR3 extends over 15 amino acids. Per germline, CDR1 MNHEY and CDR2 SVGAGI. The V gene lost 0 bases and the J gene lost 5 bases, with 13 bases spanning the gap.

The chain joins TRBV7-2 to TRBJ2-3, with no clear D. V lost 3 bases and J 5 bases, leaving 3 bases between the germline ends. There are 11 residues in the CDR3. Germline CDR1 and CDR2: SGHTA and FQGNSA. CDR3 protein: CASSFQDTQYF. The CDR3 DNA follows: TGTGCCAGCAGCTTTCAAGATACGCAGTATTTT.

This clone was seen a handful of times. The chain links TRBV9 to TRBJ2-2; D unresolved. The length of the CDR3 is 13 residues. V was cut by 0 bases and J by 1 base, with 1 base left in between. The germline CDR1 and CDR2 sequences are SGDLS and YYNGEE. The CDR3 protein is CASSVENTGELFF. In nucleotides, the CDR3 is TGTGCCAGCAGCGTAGAGAACACCGGGGAGCTGTTTTTT.

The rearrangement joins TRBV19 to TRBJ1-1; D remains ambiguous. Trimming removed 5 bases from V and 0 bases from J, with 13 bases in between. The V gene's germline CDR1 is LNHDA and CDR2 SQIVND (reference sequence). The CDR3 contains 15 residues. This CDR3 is CASSDLKALNTEAFF. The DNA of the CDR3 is TGTGCCAGTAGTGACCTCAAGGCCCTGAACACTGAAGCTTTCTTT.

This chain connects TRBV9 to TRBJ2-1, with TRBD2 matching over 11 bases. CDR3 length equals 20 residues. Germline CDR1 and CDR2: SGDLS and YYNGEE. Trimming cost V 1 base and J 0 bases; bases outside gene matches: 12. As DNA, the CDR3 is TGTGCCAGCAGCGTATTGGATGGGACTAGCGGTGATTACTCCTACAATGAGCAGTTCTTC. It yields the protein CASSVLDGTSGDYSYNEQFF.